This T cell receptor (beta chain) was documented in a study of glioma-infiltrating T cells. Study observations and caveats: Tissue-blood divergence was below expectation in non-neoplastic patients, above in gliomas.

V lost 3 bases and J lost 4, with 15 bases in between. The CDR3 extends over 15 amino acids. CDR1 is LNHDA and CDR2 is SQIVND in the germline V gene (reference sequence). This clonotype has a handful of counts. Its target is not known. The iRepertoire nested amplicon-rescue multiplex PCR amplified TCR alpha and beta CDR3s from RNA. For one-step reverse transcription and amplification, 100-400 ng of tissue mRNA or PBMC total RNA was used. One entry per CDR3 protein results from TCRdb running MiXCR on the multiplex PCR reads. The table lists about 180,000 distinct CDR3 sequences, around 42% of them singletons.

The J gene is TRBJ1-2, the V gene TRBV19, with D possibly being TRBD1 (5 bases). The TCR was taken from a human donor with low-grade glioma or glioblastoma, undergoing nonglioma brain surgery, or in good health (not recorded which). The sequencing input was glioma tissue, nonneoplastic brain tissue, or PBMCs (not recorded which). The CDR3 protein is CASSIPGRRSYGYTF. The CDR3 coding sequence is TGTGCCAGTAGTATTCCGGGACGGCGATCCTATGGCTACACCTTC.